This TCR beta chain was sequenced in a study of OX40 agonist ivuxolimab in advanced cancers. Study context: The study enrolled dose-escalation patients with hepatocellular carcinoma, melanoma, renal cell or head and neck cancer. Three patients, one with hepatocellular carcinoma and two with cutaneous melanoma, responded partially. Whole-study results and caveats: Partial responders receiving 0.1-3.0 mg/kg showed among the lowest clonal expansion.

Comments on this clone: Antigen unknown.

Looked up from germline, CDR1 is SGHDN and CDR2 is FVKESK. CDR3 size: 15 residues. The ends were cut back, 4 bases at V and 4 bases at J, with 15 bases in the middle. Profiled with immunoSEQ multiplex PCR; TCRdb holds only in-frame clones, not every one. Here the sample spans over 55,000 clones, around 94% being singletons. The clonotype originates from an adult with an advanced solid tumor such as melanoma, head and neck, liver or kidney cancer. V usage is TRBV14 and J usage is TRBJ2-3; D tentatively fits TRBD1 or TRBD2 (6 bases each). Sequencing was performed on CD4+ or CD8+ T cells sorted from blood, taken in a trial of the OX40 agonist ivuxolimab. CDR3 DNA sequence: TGTGCCAGCAGCCCCGATGGGGGGCGTTCAGATACGCAGTATTTT. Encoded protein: CASSPDGGRSDTQYF.